The 18 T cell receptor beta chains presented below share a single source sample, sequenced in a study of graft-versus-host responses after intestinal transplantation. The assay was immunoSEQ multiplex PCR, and TCRdb's table has in-frame clones only and misses some. The table records roughly 90,000 clones, 75% to 95% of them present only once. For these receptors, no antigen is known. This specimen consisted of unstimulated CD8+ T cells sorted from spleen or lymph node cells, obtained before intestinal transplant. The receptors derive from a human donor who received an intestinal transplant.

V and J are TRBV6-1 and TRBJ2-7, with a weak D call TRBD2 (7 bases). Trimming shortened V by 5 bases and J by 6 bases, and 11 bases separated the two germline ends. Germline values: CDR1 MNHNS, CDR2 SASEGT. The CDR3 length is 12 residues. For the CDR3, the DNA is TGTGCCAGCAGTTTGGGGGGGGCCGAGCAGTACTTC. It codes for CASSLGGAEQYF.

V gene TRBV4-2 combines with J gene TRBJ2-1; TRBD2 agrees at 12 bases. V lost 2 bases, J lost 7 bases, and 12 bases stayed unmatched. Germline V gene sequence: CDR1 LGHNA, CDR2 YNFKEQ. The CDR3 is 18 amino acids. The DNA for the CDR3 is TGTGCCAGCAGCCAATGGGGAAGAGAAGGGACTAGCGGGAATGAGCAGTTCTTC. It specifies CASSQWGREGTSGNEQFF.

This chain uses TRBV29-1 with TRBJ2-1, with D possibly being TRBD2 (5 bases). Germline loops: CDR1 SQVTM, CDR2 ANQGSEA. The length of the CDR3 is 16 residues. V lost 1 base and J lost 2, with 15 bases in between. CDR3 bases: TGCAGCGTTGAAGGCAACCTTCGAGGGACCTACAATGAGCAGTTCTTC. Translated, it gives CSVEGNLRGTYNEQFF.

The chain employs TRBV6-1 and TRBJ2-7; D is uncertain. CDR3 size: 14 residues. Germline assignment: CDR1 MNHNS and CDR2 SASEGT. The V and J ends lost 4 bases and 1 base respectively, with 11 bases between them. Written as DNA, the CDR3 is TGTGCCAGCAGTGCGGACGATCCATCCTACGAGCAGTACTTC. This gives the protein CASSADDPSYEQYF.

This chain joins TRBV5-6 and TRBJ2-1; D possibly matches TRBD1 or TRBD2 (5 bases each). The CDR3 covers 15 residues. V lost 4 bases, J lost 0 bases, and 11 bases lay in between. Per the germline V gene, CDR1 is SGHDT and CDR2 is YYEEEE. CDR3 DNA sequence: TGTGCCAGCAGCCTGGGGGACCACTCCTACAATGAGCAGTTCTTC. Protein: CASSLGDHSYNEQFF.

This sequence joins TRBV28 and TRBJ2-5, with 9 bases that match TRBD2. Germline assignment: CDR1 MDHEN and CDR2 SYDVKM. The CDR3 sequence is 14 residues long. J lost 4 bases, V lost 2 bases, and 2 bases had no gene match. The chain's CDR3 is CASSLLAGTETQYF. As DNA, the CDR3 is TGTGCCAGCAGTTTACTAGCGGGAACAGAGACCCAGTACTTC.

In regard to this clone: One end of the junction does not line up with germline, which may come from a read error. The rearrangement joins TRBV6-5 to TRBJ2-7, with D tentatively TRBD1 (6 bases). The CDR3 runs 11 residues. Looked up from germline, CDR1 is MNHEY and CDR2 is SVGAGI. CDR3 in DNA: TGTGCCAGCAGGACAGGTTACGGGCAGTACTTC. It translates to CASRTGYGQYF.

The chain carries TRBV14 and TRBJ1-2; D possibly corresponds to TRBD1 (5 bases). Trimming shortened V by 4 bases and J by 8 bases, and 20 bases separated the two germline ends. Per the germline V gene, CDR1 is SGHDN and CDR2 is FVKESK. CDR3 size: 15 residues. The CDR3 here is CASSPISGGSGGYTF. In DNA, the CDR3 is TGTGCCAGCAGCCCGATCTCCGGGGGATCGGGGGGCTACACCTTC.

This clone was seen a single time. V usage is TRBV19 and J usage is TRBJ2-1, with D perhaps being TRBD1 or TRBD2 (6 bases each). Germline V gene lookup returns CDR1 LNHDA and CDR2 SQIVND (reference sequence). V lost 7 bases, J lost 10 bases, and 29 bases lay in between. This CDR3 spans 17 amino acids. CDR3 bases: TGTGCCAGTACCTATATATGGGGGGCATCGCGGGATGGGGAGCAGTTCTTC. Protein product: CASTYIWGASRDGEQFF.

The chain combines TRBV5-1 with TRBJ2-7; weak D call: TRBD2 (6 bases). V gave up 0 bases and J gave up 3 bases, with 13 bases separating them. Germline-derived CDR1 and CDR2 are SGHRS and YFSETQ. This CDR3 spans 15 amino acids. CDR3 amino acids: CASSLASGYIYEQYF. The CDR3 coding sequence is TGCGCCAGCAGCTTGGCCAGCGGGTACATCTACGAGCAGTACTTC.

The CDR3 DNA sequence: TGTGCCAGCAGCCCTTCGACCGAAATGAACACTGAAGCTTTCTTT. It specifies CASSPSTEMNTEAFF. This chain joins TRBV7-9 and TRBJ1-1; D call uncertain. The germline V gene encodes CDR1 SEHNR and CDR2 FQNEAQ (reference sequence). Trimming pared 5 bases from V and 0 bases from J, leaving 13 bases between. The length of the CDR3 is 15 residues.

J is TRBJ1-5 and V is TRBV19; D remains unclear. Germline V gene lookup returns CDR1 LNHDA and CDR2 SQIVND (reference sequence). The CDR3 runs to 14 residues. V shed 1 base and J shed 0 bases, with 4 bases lying between them. Written as DNA, the CDR3 is TGTGCCAGTAGTATAGGGGATAGCAATCAGCCCCAGCATTTT. Amino acid sequence: CASSIGDSNQPQHF.

This sequence joins TRBV18 and TRBJ2-7, with TRBD2 matching 10 bases. The V gene end was trimmed by 3 bases and the J gene end by 3 bases; junction bases not matched to a gene: 5. The CDR3 runs to 15 residues. Germline lookup yields CDR1 KGHSH and CDR2 LQKENI. DNA for the CDR3: TGTGCCAGCTCACCGGGACTAGCGTCGGTCTACGAGCAGTACTTC. Amino acid sequence: CASSPGLASVYEQYF. The full variable domain, completed using reference TRBV18 and TRBJ2-7, is NAGVMQNPRHLVRRRGQEARLRCSPMKGHSHVYWYRQLPEEGLKFMVYLQKENIIDESGMPKERFSAEFPKEGPSILRIQQVVRGDSAAYFCASSPGLASVYEQYFGPGTRLTVT.

This chain uses TRBV18 with TRBJ1-1, with TRBD1 as a possible D gene (5 bases). Germline V gene sequence: CDR1 KGHSH, CDR2 LQKENI. The CDR3 consists of 15 residues. The V end was cut by 3 bases, the J end by 6 bases, with 17 bases between. This CDR3 reads CASSPEGPGLSEAFF. In nucleotides, the CDR3 is TGTGCCAGCTCACCCGAAGGTCCAGGGCTATCTGAAGCTTTCTTT.

The chain joins TRBV9 to TRBJ2-5; 9 nucleotides line up with TRBD1. CDR1 is SGDLS, CDR2 YYNGEE, per germline. V lost 3 bases to trimming and J lost 1 base; unmatched junction nucleotides: 10. This CDR3 has 17 amino acids. In DNA, the CDR3 is TGTGCCAGCAGCGGCAACCCCAAGACAGGGGGCCAAGAGACCCAGTACTTC. This encodes CASSGNPKTGGQETQYF.

The chain employs TRBV4-1 and TRBJ2-5; D unresolved. V was trimmed by 3 bases and J by 2 bases, leaving 19 bases between them. Looked up from germline, CDR1 is MGHRA and CDR2 is YSYEKL. The CDR3 covers 17 residues. In DNA, the CDR3 is TGCGCCAGCAGCCACATTCTGTCTGGGATGTGGCAAGAGACCCAGTACTTC. Its protein product is CASSHILSGMWQETQYF.

The chain links TRBV7-9 to TRBJ1-4, with no clear D. There are 16 residues in the CDR3. Germline V gene data show CDR1 as SEHNR and CDR2 as FQNEAQ (reference sequence). Trimming removed 3 bases at V and 0 bases at J, with 11 bases between. The CDR3, as DNA: TGTGCCAGCAGCTTGGGCTTGTCAACAACTAATGAAAAACTGTTTTTT. Protein sequence: CASSLGLSTTNEKLFF.

The chain recombines TRBV30 with TRBJ1-1; 8 nucleotides match TRBD1. V lost 3 bases and J lost 0; bases outside the gene matches: 9. The germline V gene encodes CDR1 GTSNPN and CDR2 SVGIG (reference sequence). The CDR3 extends over 16 amino acids. The CDR3 DNA sequence: TGTGCCTGGAGCCGCTTCTCCAGGGGGCTGAACACTGAAGCTTTCTTT. It translates to CAWSRFSRGLNTEAFF.